This TCR beta chain was sequenced in a study of T cells in narcolepsy. Libraries were prepared by immunoSEQ multiplex PCR; TCRdb keeps only in-frame clonotypes and omits some of them. Among tens of thousands of clones listed, around 85% were seen once. The CDR3 has 16 residues. Germline V gene lookup returns CDR1 MNHEY and CDR2 SMNVEV (reference sequence). The V gene end was trimmed by 6 bases and the J gene end by 0 bases; junction bases not matched to a gene: 10. The TCR was taken from a human donor with narcolepsy. The V gene is TRBV27, the J gene TRBJ1-1, with TRBD1 matching over 7 bases. The sequenced sample was CD45RA- memory CD4+ T cells from PBMCs. This chain's CDR3 is CASSLLTGNMNTEAFF. CDR3 sequence (DNA): TGTGCCAGCAGCCTTTTGACAGGGAACATGAACACTGAAGCTTTCTTT.